A selection of T cell receptor beta chains follows, all from one sample in a study of beta chain features in type 1 diabetes. This table comes from immunoSEQ multiplex PCR, and its TCRdb copy is limited to in-frame clones, with some not included. The sample lists approximately 470,000 clones; over 25% were seen once. Sequenced: naive CD4+ T cells from blood. Source of these receptors: a man between 18 and 35 years old in good health. The CDR3 runs from the conserved cysteine through the conserved F or W. A D gene is named only where the DNA matches it firmly. Rows give clone size only sometimes, using once, few, many, or a class for an expanded clone.

j_call d_call clone_size v_call cdr3_aa cdr3_nt
TRBJ2-5 TRBD2 . TRBV7-6 CASSEPGLGGTQYF TGTGCCAGCAGCGAGCCGGGACTAGGGGGGACCCAGTACTTC
TRBJ2-3 . few TRBV18 CASSPIGGVASDTQYF TGTGCCAGCTCACCAATAGGTGGGGTGGCGTCAGATACGCAGTATTTT
TRBJ2-6 TRBD2 . TRBV9 CASSVALPSGSAGANVLTF TGTGCCAGCAGCGTAGCACTCCCTAGCGGGAGTGCTGGGGCCAACGTCCTGACTTTC
TRBJ1-1 . few TRBV7-2 CASSLLTPVTEAFF TGTGCCAGCAGCTTACTGACTCCGGTGACTGAAGCTTTCTTT
TRBJ1-1 . few TRBV25-1 CASRTASEAFF TGTGCCAGCAGGACAGCCTCTGAAGCTTTCTTT
TRBJ2-3 . few TRBV5-6 CASSLGTGGTDTQYF TGTGCCAGCAGCCTTGGGACGGGGGGCACAGATACGCAGTATTTT
TRBJ2-7 . . TRBV11-2 CASSLDTGRKQYF TGTGCCAGCAGCTTGGACACAGGGCGGAAGCAGTACTTC
TRBJ1-5 . few TRBV29-1 CSARGSNQPQHF TGCAGCGCCAGGGGAAGCAATCAGCCCCAGCATTTT
TRBJ2-7 TRBD1 . TRBV10-3 CAISDNTGASYEQYF TGTGCCATCAGTGACAATACAGGGGCCTCCTACGAGCAGTACTTC
TRBJ2-6 . . TRBV29-1 CSPSGRTSRANVLTF TGCAGCCCCTCCGGCAGGACCTCTAGGGCCAACGTCCTGACTTTC
TRBJ2-5 . . TRBV12-5 CASGPLGQETQYF TGTGCTAGTGGCCCACTAGGACAAGAGACCCAGTACTTC
TRBJ2-1 TRBD2 . TRBV5-1 CASSPGLATYNEQFF TGCGCCAGCAGCCCTGGACTAGCGACATACAATGAGCAGTTCTTC
TRBJ2-1 . few TRBV7-2 CASSLPSSSEQFF TGTGCCAGCAGCTTGCCTAGTAGTTCTGAGCAGTTCTTC
TRBJ1-1 . . TRBV19 CASSLQPTNTEAFF TGTGCCAGTAGTCTACAACCAACGAACACTGAAGCTTTCTTT
TRBJ2-1 . . TRBV7-3 CASSLNDVVGNEQFF TGTGCCAGCAGCTTAAATGACGTCGTTGGCAATGAGCAGTTCTTC
TRBJ1-5 . . TRBV30 CAWSVTDNQPQHF TGTGCCTGGAGTGTAACAGATAATCAGCCCCAGCATTTT
TRBJ2-7 . few TRBV7-9 CASSLLRVASHEQYF TGTGCCAGCAGCTTATTGAGAGTCGCCTCCCACGAGCAGTACTTC
TRBJ2-1 . . TRBV30 CAWTSTRGSPEQFF TGTGCCTGGACTTCGACCCGGGGGTCGCCTGAGCAGTTCTTC
TRBJ1-1 . few TRBV5-4 CASSWEASTNEAFF TGTGCCAGCAGCTGGGAGGCGTCGACGAATGAAGCTTTCTTT
TRBJ2-5 TRBD2 . TRBV11-2 CASSLRIAGEETQYF TGTGCCAGCAGCCTGAGAATAGCGGGAGAAGAGACCCAGTACTTC
TRBJ1-2 . . TRBV30 CAWSVVRMANYGYTF TGTGCCTGGAGTGTAGTACGGATGGCTAACTATGGCTACACCTTC
TRBJ1-5 TRBD1 . TRBV30 CACDRGNQPQHF TGTGCCTGCGACAGGGGCAATCAGCCCCAGCATTTT
TRBJ2-7 TRBD1 . TRBV7-9 CASRSTGRPYEQYF TGTGCCAGCAGATCGACAGGGAGACCCTACGAGCAGTACTTC
TRBJ2-7 . . TRBV5-6 CASSSGGLVPYEQYF TGTGCCAGCAGCTCCGGGGGACTGGTCCCCTACGAGCAGTACTTC
TRBJ2-1 . . TRBV5-6 CASSKGRYYNEQFF TGTGCCAGCAGTAAAGGACGGTACTACAATGAGCAGTTCTTC
TRBJ2-4 . few TRBV14 CASSRFVSNIQYF TGTGCCAGCAGCCGGTTCGTTTCGAACATTCAGTACTTC
TRBJ2-3 TRBD1 . TRBV30 CAWTAPHDRGPTDTQYF TGTGCCTGGACCGCCCCCCACGACAGGGGGCCTACAGATACGCAGTATTTT
TRBJ2-7 . . TRBV7-2 CASSARAAEYEQYF TGTGCCAGCAGCGCCCGGGCCGCGGAATACGAGCAGTACTTC
TRBJ2-7 TRBD2 . TRBV5-1 CASSWTSGSINEQYF TGCGCCAGCAGCTGGACTAGCGGGAGTATCAACGAGCAGTACTTC
TRBJ2-7 . . TRBV9 CASSRPGREQYF TGTGCCAGCAGCCGTCCAGGGCGAGAGCAGTACTTC
TRBJ2-1 TRBD2 . TRBV7-9 CASSRGSGRVNEQFF TGTGCCAGCAGCCGGGGCAGCGGGAGGGTCAATGAGCAGTTCTTC
TRBJ2-7 . few TRBV29-1 CSVVRGISYEQYF TGCAGCGTTGTCCGCGGGATCTCCTACGAGCAGTACTTC
TRBJ2-3 . . TRBV5-4 CASSSGTSTDTQYF TGTGCCAGCAGCTCCGGGACTAGCACAGATACGCAGTATTTT
TRBJ2-1 . few TRBV7-3 CASSPALGHEQFF TGTGCCAGCAGCCCAGCACTGGGCCATGAGCAGTTCTTC
TRBJ2-7 TRBD2 few TRBV9 CASSTDSGSIYEQYF TGTGCCAGCAGCACAGATAGCGGGAGTATTTACGAGCAGTACTTC
TRBJ2-3 . . TRBV15 CATRTAGSGDTQYF TGTGCCACCAGGACCGCGGGAAGCGGAGATACGCAGTATTTT
TRBJ2-7 . . TRBV5-1 CASRASSGSYEQYF TGCGCCAGCAGGGCGAGTAGCGGAAGCTACGAGCAGTACTTC
TRBJ2-7 TRBD2 . TRBV7-2 CASSPGTSGSYEQYF TGTGCCAGCAGCCCAGGGACTAGCGGCTCCTACGAGCAGTACTTC
TRBJ1-1 . few TRBV14 CASSQDTLPRAFF TGTGCCAGCAGCCAAGATACGTTACCCCGAGCTTTCTTT
TRBJ2-5 TRBD2 . TRBV28 CASRPLTSRQETQYF TGTGCCAGCAGGCCTTTGACTAGCAGACAAGAGACCCAGTACTTC
TRBJ2-1 . . TRBV9 CASSVGSRGYNEQFF TGTGCCAGCAGCGTAGGGAGTCGGGGATACAATGAGCAGTTCTTC
TRBJ2-3 TRBD1 . TRBV6-5 CASSPRQGSTDTQYF TGTGCCAGCAGTCCTCGACAGGGTTCGACAGATACGCAGTATTTT
TRBJ2-7 . . TRBV14 CASSQDWYEQYF TGTGCCAGCAGCCAAGACTGGTACGAGCAGTACTTC
TRBJ1-1 . . TRBV11-2 CASSFFGGGTEAFF TGTGCCAGCAGCTTTTTCGGTGGGGGAACTGAAGCTTTCTTT
TRBJ2-1 . . TRBV5-6 CASSRGLYNEQFF TGTGCCAGCAGCCGTGGGCTATACAATGAGCAGTTCTTC
TRBJ2-4 TRBD2 . TRBV7-2 CASSSEREGAKNIQYF TGTGCCAGCTCCTCGGAGCGGGAGGGGGCCAAAAACATTCAGTACTTC
TRBJ2-6 . few TRBV7-2 CASSPILFGANVLTF TGTGCCAGCAGCCCTATCCTTTTCGGGGCCAACGTCCTGACTTTC
TRBJ2-5 TRBD1 few TRBV29-1 CSVTGGSETQYF TGCAGCGTCACAGGGGGCAGTGAGACCCAGTACTTC
TRBJ2-5 . few TRBV30 CAWSTGRWGQETQYF TGTGCCTGGAGTACAGGGCGGTGGGGCCAAGAGACCCAGTACTTC
TRBJ2-1 TRBD1 . TRBV30 CAWSAPGQGVREQFF TGTGCCTGGAGTGCGCCGGGACAGGGGGTTCGTGAGCAGTTCTTC